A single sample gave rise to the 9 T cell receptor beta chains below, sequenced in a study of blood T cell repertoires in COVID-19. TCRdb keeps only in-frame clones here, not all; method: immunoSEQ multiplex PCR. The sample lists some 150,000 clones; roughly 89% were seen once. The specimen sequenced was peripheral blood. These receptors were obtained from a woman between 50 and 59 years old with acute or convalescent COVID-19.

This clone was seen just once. CDR3 sequence reads: CARTQQGTDTQYF. CDR3 nucleotides: TGTGCCAGGACTCAACAGGGAACAGATACGCAGTATTTT. The V call is TRBV21-1, the J call TRBJ2-3; the table calls TRBD1, which could not be checked here. TRBV21-1 is recorded as a pseudogene. This CDR3 contains 13 residues.

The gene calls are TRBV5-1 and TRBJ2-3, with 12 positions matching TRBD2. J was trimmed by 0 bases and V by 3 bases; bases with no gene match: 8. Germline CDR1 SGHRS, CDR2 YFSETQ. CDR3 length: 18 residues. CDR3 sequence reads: CASSWAGGTSGSTDTQYF. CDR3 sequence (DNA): TGCGCCAGCAGCTGGGCGGGAGGGACTAGCGGGAGCACAGATACGCAGTATTTT. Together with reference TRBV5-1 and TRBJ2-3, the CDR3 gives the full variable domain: KAGVTQTPRYLIKTRGQQVTLSCSPISGHRSVSWYQQTPGQGLQFLFEYFSETQRNKGNFPGRFSGRQFSNSRSEMNVSTLELGDSALYLCASSWAGGTSGSTDTQYFGPGTRLTVL.

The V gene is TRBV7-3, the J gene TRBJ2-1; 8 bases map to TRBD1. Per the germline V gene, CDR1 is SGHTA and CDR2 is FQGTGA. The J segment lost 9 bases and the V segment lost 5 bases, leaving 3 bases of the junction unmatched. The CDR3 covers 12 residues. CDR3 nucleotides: TGTGCCAGCAGCCCAGGGGGCGCTGAGCAGTTCTTC. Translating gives CASSPGGAEQFF. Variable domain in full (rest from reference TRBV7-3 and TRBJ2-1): GAGVSQTPSNKVTEKGKYVELRCDPISGHTALYWYRQSLGQGPEFLIYFQGTGAADDSGLPNDRFFAVRPEGSVSTLKIQRTERGDSAVYLCASSPGGAEQFFGPGTRLTVL.

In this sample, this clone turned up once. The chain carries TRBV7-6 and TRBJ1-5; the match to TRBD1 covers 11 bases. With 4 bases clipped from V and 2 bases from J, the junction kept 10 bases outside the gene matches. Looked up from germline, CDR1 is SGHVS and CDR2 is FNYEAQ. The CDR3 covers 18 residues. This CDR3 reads CASSSRDRGFLGNQPQHF. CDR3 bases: TGTGCCAGCAGCTCCCGGGACAGGGGGTTTTTGGGCAATCAGCCCCAGCATTTT.

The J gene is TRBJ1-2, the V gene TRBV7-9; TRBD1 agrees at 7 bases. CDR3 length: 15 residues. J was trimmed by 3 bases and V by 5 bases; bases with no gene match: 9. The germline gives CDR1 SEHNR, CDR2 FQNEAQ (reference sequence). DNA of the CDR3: TGTGCCAGCAGCCCCGGGGGACAGCTTTACTATGGCTACACCTTC. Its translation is CASSPGGQLYYGYTF.

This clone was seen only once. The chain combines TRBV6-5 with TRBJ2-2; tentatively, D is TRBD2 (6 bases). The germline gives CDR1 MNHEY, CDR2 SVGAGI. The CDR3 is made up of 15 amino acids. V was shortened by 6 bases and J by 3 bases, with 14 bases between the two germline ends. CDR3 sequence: CASRPGSADTGELFF. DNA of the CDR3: TGTGCCAGCAGGCCCGGGAGTGCGGACACCGGGGAGCTGTTTTTT.

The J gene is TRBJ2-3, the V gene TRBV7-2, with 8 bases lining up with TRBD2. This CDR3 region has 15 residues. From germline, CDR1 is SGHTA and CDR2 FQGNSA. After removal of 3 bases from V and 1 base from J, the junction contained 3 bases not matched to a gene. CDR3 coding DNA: TGTGCCAGCAGCTTCAAAGCGGGGGGCACAGATACGCAGTATTTT. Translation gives CASSFKAGGTDTQYF.

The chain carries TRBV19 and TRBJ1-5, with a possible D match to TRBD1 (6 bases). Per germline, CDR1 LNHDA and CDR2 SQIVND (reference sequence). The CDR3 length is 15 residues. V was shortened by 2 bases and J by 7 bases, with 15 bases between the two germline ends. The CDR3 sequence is CASSIQGRLGQPQHF. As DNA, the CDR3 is TGTGCCAGTAGTATACAGGGGCGCTTAGGACAGCCCCAGCATTTT.

The CDR3: CASSARQGGYQETQYF. The CDR3 DNA reads TGTGCCAGCAGCGCACGGCAGGGGGGATATCAAGAGACCCAGTACTTC. The chain is built from TRBV9 and TRBJ2-5, with a tentative D call TRBD1 (7 bases). Trimming shortened V by 3 bases and J by 2 bases, and 17 bases separated the two germline ends. Germline values: CDR1 SGDLS, CDR2 YYNGEE. The CDR3 runs to 16 residues.